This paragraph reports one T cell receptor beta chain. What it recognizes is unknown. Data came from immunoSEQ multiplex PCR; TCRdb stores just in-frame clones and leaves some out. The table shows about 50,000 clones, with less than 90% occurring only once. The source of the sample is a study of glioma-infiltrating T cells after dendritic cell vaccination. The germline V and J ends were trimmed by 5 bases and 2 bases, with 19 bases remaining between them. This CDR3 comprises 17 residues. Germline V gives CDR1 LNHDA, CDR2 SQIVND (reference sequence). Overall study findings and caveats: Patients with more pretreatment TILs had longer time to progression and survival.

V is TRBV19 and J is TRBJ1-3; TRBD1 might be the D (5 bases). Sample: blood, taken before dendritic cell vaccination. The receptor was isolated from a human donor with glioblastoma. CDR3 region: CASSPPTRVATGNTIYF. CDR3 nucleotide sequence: TGTGCCAGTAGTCCTCCAACCAGGGTTGCGACTGGAAACACCATATATTTT.